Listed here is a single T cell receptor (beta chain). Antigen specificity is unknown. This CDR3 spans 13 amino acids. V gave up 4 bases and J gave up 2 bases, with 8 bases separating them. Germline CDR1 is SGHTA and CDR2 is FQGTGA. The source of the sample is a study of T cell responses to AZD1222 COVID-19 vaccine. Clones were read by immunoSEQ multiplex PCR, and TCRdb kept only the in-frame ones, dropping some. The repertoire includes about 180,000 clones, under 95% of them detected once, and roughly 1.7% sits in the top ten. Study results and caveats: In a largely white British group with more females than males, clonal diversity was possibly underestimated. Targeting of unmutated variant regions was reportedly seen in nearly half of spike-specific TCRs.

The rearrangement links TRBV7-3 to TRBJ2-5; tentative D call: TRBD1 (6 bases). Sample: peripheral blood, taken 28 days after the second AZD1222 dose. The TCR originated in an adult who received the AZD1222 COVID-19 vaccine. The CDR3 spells CASSYGQQETQYF. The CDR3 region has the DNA TGTGCCAGCAGCTACGGACAGCAAGAGACCCAGTACTTC.